This T cell receptor (beta chain) was sequenced in a study of untreated major depressive disorder. Every depressed patient was matched in pairs with a non-depressed control on sex, age, current smoking status and body mass index. Typically approximately 96% of enriched cells were CD4+. TCRdb's table, derived via immunoSEQ multiplex PCR, lists solely in-frame clones and lacks some. Among tens of thousands of clones, more than 75% were seen once, and the ten largest hold around 5%. The CDR3 has 11 residues. CDR1 is SGHVS, CDR2 FNYEAQ, per germline. With 3 bases removed from V and 2 bases from J, the gap between germline ends came to 1 base.

The sample was CD4+ T cells from PBMCs. The chain recombines TRBV7-6 with TRBJ2-5; the D is unclear. The sequence came from a woman in her twenties or thirties in good health. This CDR3 is CASSFQETQYF. In DNA form, the CDR3 reads TGTGCCAGCAGCTTTCAAGAGACCCAGTACTTC.